Below, one T cell receptor beta chain is given with its context. Germline V gene sequence: CDR1 LNHDA, CDR2 SQIVND (reference sequence). V was trimmed by 1 base and J by 3 bases, leaving 9 bases between them. This CDR3 has 14 amino acids. These data belong to a study of blood T cell repertoires in COVID-19. On the study more broadly: Acute-phase and convalescent COVID-19 samples originated in the United States, Italy and Spain. The cDNA or gDNA used as material had been derived from T cells, B-cell-depleted T cells, or PBMCs.

Original methodology: From reference gene primer amplification, estimates of nucleated cell counts were derived. Method: immunoSEQ multiplex PCR; TCRdb's copy keeps in-frame clones and lacks some. The D gene and trimming were derived from the DNA, and the V and J assignments and clone size from that table. The table shows 150,000 or so clones, with around 93% occurring only once. This clonotype originated in a woman between 45 and 60 years old with acute or convalescent COVID-19. The sequenced sample was peripheral blood. The chain is built from TRBV19 and TRBJ2-5; D call uncertain. As DNA, the CDR3 is TGTGCCAGTAGTATAGGGGTAGGAGAAGAGACCCAGTACTTC. Translating gives CASSIGVGEETQYF.